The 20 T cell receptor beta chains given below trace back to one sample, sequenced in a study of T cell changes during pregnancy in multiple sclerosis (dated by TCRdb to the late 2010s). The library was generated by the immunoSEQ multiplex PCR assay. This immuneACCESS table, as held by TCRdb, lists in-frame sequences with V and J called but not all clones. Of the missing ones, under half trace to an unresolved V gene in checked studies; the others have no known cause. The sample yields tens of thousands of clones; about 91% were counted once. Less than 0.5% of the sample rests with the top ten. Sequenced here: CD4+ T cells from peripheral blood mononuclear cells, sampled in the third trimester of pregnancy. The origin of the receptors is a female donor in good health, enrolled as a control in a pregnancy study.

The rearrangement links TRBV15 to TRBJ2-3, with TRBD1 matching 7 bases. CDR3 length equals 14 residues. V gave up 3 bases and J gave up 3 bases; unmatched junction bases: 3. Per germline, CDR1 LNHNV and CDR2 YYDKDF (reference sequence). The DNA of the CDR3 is TGTGCCACCAGCAGGACAGGGAAAACAGATACGCAGTATTTT. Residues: CATSRTGKTDTQYF.

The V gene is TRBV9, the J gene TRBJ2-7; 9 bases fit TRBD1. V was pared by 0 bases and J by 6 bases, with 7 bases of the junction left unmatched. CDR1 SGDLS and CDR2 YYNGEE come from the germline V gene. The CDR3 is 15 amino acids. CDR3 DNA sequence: TGTGCCAGCAGCGTAGCGGAGGGACAGGGAGGCGAGCAGTACTTC. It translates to CASSVAEGQGGEQYF.

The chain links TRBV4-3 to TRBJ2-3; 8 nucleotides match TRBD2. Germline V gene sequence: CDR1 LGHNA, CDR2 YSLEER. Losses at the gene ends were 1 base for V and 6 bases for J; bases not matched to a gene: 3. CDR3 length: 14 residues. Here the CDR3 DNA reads TGCGCCAGCAGCCAAGCCCGGGGGGGGGATACGCAGTATTTT. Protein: CASSQARGGDTQYF.

CDR3 in amino acids: CAWSQGLETQYF. In DNA form, the CDR3 reads TGTGCCTGGAGTCAGGGGTTGGAGACCCAGTACTTC. This sequence joins TRBV30 and TRBJ2-5; D may be TRBD1 (6 bases). The CDR3 contains 12 residues. Germline V gene data show CDR1 as GTSNPN and CDR2 as SVGIG (reference sequence). V gave up 2 bases and J gave up 5 bases, with 9 bases separating them.

The CDR3 DNA is TGTGCCAGCAGCTTATCGGGCGGAGGGAATTCACCCCTCCACTTT. Translating it yields CASSLSGGGNSPLHF. The chain uses TRBV11-1 and TRBJ1-6, with unresolved D. V lost 2 bases and J lost 7, with 12 bases in between. The CDR3 is 15 residues long. CDR1 and CDR2 (germline): SGHAT, FQDESV (reference sequence). Complete variable domain (other parts from reference TRBV11-1 and TRBJ1-6): EAEVAQSPRYKITEKSQAVAFWCDPISGHATLYWYRQILGQGPELLVQFQDESVVDDSQLPKDRFSAERLKGVDSTLKIQPAELGDSAMYLCASSLSGGGNSPLHFGNGTRLTVT.

The CDR3 loop is CATSRGLSPGANVLTF. CDR3 coding DNA: TGTGCCACCAGCAGGGGACTGTCCCCTGGGGCCAACGTCCTGACTTTC. The gene calls are TRBV15 and TRBJ2-6; maybe TRBD2 (6 bases). CDR1 LNHNV and CDR2 YYDKDF come from the germline V gene (reference sequence). V was shortened by 3 bases and J by 2 bases, with 11 bases between the two germline ends. CDR3 size: 16 residues.

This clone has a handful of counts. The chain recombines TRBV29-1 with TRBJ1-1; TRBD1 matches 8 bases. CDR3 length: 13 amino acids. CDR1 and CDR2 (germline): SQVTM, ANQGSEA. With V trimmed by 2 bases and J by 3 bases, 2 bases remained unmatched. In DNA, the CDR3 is TGCAGCGTTGAACAGGGGGCGCACACTGAAGCTTTCTTT. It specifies CSVEQGAHTEAFF. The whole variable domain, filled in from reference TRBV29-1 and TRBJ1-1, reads SAVISQKPSRDICQRGTSLTIQCQVDSQVTMMFWYRQQPGQSLTLIATANQGSEATYESGFVIDKFPISRPNLTFSTLTVSNMSPEDSSIYLCSVEQGAHTEAFFGQGTRLTVV.

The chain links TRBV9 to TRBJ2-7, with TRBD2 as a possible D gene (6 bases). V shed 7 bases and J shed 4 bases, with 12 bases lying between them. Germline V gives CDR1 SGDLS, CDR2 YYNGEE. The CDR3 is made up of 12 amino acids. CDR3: CASGRENYEQYF. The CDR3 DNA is TGTGCCAGCGGTCGGGAGAATTACGAGCAGTACTTC.

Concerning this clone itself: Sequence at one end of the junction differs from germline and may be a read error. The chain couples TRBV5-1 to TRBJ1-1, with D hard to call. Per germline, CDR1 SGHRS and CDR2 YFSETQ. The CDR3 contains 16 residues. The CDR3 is CASSLALVTPDTETFF. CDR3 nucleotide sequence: TGCGCCAGCAGCTTGGCCCTTGTTACGCCCGACACTGAAACTTTCTTT. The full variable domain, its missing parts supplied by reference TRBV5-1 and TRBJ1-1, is KAGVTQTPRYLIKTRGQQVTLSCSPISGHRSVSWYQQTPGQGLQFLFEYFSETQRNKGNFPGRFSGRQFSNSRSEMNVSTLELGDSALYLCASSLALVTPDTETFFGQGTRLTVV.

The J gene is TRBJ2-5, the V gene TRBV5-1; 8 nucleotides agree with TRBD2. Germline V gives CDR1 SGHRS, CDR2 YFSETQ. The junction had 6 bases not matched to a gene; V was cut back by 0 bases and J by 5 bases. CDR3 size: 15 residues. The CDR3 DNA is TGCGCCAGCAGCTTGGCCGGACTAGCTTTGGAGACCCAGTACTTC. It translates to CASSLAGLALETQYF.

This chain's CDR3 is CASSRLGGADGYTF. DNA for the CDR3: TGTGCCAGCAGTAGGTTAGGGGGCGCCGATGGCTACACCTTC. This rearrangement joins TRBV2 to TRBJ1-2; the match to TRBD1 covers 7 bases. Germline CDR1 reads SNHLY; CDR2 reads FYNNEI. After removal of 5 bases from V and 6 bases from J, the junction contained 9 bases not matched to a gene. The CDR3 has 14 residues.

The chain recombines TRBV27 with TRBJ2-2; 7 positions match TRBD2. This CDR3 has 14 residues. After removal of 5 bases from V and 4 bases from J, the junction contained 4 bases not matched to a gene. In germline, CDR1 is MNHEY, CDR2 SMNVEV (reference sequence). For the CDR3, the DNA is TGTGCCAGCAGTCATCGGGGGGTCACCGGGGAGCTGTTTTTT. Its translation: CASSHRGVTGELFF.

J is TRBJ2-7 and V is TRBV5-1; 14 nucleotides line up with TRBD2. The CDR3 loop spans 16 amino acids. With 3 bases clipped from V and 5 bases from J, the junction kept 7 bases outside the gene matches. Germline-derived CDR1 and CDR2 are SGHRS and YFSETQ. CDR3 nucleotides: TGCGCCAGCAGCTCGGGACTAGCGGGGGCCTCTGACGAGCAGTACTTC. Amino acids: CASSSGLAGASDEQYF.

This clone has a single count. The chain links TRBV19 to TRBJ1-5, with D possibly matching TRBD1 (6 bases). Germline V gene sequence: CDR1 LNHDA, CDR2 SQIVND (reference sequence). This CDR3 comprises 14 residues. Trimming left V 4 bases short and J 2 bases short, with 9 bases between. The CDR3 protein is CASSRGQRNQPQHF. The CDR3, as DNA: TGTGCCAGTAGTAGAGGACAGCGCAATCAGCCCCAGCATTTT.

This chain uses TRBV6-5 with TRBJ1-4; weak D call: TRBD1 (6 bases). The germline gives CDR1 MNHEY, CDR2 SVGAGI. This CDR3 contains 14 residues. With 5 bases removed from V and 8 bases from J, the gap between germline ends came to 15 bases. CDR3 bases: TGTGCCAGCAGTCCCGAGGGGGTCAGGGAAAAACTGTTTTTT. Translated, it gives CASSPEGVREKLFF.

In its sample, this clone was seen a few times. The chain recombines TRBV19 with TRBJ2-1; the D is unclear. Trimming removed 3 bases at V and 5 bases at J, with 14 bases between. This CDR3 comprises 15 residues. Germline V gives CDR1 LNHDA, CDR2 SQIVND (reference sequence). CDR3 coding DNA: TGTGCCAGTAGTATCCGATACCGACTCGACAATGAGCAGTTCTTC. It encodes CASSIRYRLDNEQFF.

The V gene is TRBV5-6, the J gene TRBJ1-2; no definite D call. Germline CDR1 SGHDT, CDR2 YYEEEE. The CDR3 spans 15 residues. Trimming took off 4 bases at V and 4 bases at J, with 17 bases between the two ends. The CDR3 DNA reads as TGTGCCAGCAGCCACGAAGCGGTGGGGTCCTATGGCTACACCTTC. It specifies CASSHEAVGSYGYTF. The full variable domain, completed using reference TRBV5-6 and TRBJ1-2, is DAGVTQSPTHLIKTRGQQVTLRCSPKSGHDTVSWYQQALGQGPQFIFQYYEEEERQRGNFPDRFSGHQFPNYSSELNVNALLLGDSALYLCASSHEAVGSYGYTFGSGTRLTVV.

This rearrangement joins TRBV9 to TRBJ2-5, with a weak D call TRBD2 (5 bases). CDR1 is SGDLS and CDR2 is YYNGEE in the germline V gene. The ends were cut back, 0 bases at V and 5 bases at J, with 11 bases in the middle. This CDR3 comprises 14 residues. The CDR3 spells CASSVGSESETQYF. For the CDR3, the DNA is TGTGCCAGCAGCGTAGGTAGCGAAAGCGAGACCCAGTACTTC.

In nucleotides, the CDR3 is TGTGCCATCAGTGAATGGGGGGGAGGAGACACTGAAGCTTTCTTT. Its protein product is CAISEWGGGDTEAFF. The chain uses TRBV10-3 and TRBJ1-1, with D maybe TRBD1 (5 bases). V was shortened by 3 bases and J by 3 bases, with 14 bases between the two germline ends. The length of the CDR3 is 15 residues. Germline V gives CDR1 ENHRY, CDR2 SYGVKD.

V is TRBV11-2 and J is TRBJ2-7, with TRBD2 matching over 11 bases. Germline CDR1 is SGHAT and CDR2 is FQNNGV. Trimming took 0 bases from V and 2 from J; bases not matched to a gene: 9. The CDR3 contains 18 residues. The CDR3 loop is CASSLDSRLAGTPYEQYF. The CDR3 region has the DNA TGTGCCAGCAGCTTAGATTCCCGACTAGCGGGGACCCCCTACGAGCAGTACTTC.